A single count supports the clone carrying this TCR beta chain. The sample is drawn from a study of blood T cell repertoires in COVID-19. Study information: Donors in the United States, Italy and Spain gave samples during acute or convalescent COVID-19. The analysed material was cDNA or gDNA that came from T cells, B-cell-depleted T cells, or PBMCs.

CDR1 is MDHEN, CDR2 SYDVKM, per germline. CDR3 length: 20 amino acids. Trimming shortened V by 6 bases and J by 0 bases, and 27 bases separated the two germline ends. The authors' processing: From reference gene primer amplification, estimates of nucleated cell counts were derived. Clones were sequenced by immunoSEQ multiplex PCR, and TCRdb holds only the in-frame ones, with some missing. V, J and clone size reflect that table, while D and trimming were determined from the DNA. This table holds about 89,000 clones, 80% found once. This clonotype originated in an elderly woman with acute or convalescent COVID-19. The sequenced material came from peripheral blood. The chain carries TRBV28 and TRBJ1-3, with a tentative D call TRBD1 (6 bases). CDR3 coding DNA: TGTGCCAGCAGCATCGGGCGGAGAAAGACAGGAGCCTCCTCTGGAAACACCATATATTTT. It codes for CASSIGRRKTGASSGNTIYF.